These T cell receptor beta chains were read from a single sample in a study of CD8 T cells in Susac syndrome. MiXCR, applied by TCRdb to the immunoSEQ multiplex PCR reads, yields one record per CDR3 protein. Among around 170,000 distinct CDR3 sequences listed, almost 96% were seen once. Sequencing used CD4+ T cells from PBMCs. These receptor sequences come from a human donor with Susac syndrome. The CDR3 runs from the conserved cysteine through the conserved F or W. A D gene is named only where the DNA matches it firmly. For some rows the clone size is stated as once, few or many, or as a class when expanded; others skip it.

TRBJ1-3,NA,TRBD1,TRBV7-6,TGTGCCAGCAGCCTTGGACAGGGGGAGGCTGGAAACACCATATATTTT,CASSLGQGEAGNTIYF
TRBJ2-1,NA,TRBD1,TRBV15,TGTGCCACCAGCAGAGATAGGAGACAGGGCCGACAGGAGCAGTTCTTC,CATSRDRRQGRQEQFF
TRBJ2-5,NA,NA,TRBV15,TGTGCCACCAGCAGAGGACAGGCCCAAGAGACCCAGTACTTC,CATSRGQAQETQYF
TRBJ2-5,NA,NA,TRBV20-1,TGCAGTGCTATTCAACCCGGGACCGCCGAAGAGACCCAGTACTTC,CSAIQPGTAEETQYF
TRBJ1-1,NA,TRBD1,TRBV5-1,TGCGCCAGCAGCTACCGACAGGGAAACACTGAAGCTTTCTTT,CASSYRQGNTEAFF
TRBJ1-1,NA,TRBD1,TRBV30,TGTGCCTGGAAAGGACAGGGGGTGTTGACTGAAGCTTTCTTT,CAWKGQGVLTEAFF
TRBJ1-2,NA,NA,TRBV15,TGTGCCACCAGCAGTGGGGGAAACTATGGCTACACCTTC,CATSSGGNYGYTF
TRBJ2-2,NA,NA,TRBV29-1,TGCAGCGCCTTCCTCGGGGAGCTGTTTTTT,CSAFLGELFF
TRBJ1-4,NA,TRBD1,TRBV12-3/TRBV12-4,TGTGCCAGCAGCCCTCCGGGACAGGGTTATGAAAAACTGTTTTTT,CASSPPGQGYEKLFF
TRBJ2-3,NA,NA,TRBV20-1,TGCAGTGCTAGAAGGAAATTAGAGGTCCCAGATACGCAGTATTTT,CSARRKLEVPDTQYF
TRBJ2-4,NA,NA,TRBV7-2,TGTGCCAGCAGCCCGACAGACTGGCCCCTAAACATTCAGTACTTC,CASSPTDWPLNIQYF
TRBJ2-3,NA,NA,TRBV29-1,TGCAGCGTTGGAACAAGCTCAGATACGCAGTATTTT,CSVGTSSDTQYF
TRBJ1-2,NA,NA,TRBV9,TGTGCCAGCAGCGTAGTCGGGGGTCCTAACTATGGCTACACCTTC,CASSVVGGPNYGYTF
TRBJ2-5,NA,TRBD1,TRBV18,TGTGCCAGCTCACCACCGTCCGGGACAGTCAGGGAGACCCAGTACTTC,CASSPPSGTVRETQYF
TRBJ2-3,NA,NA,TRBV14,TGTGCCAGCAGCCAACGGCCCACCACAGATACGCAGTATTTT,CASSQRPTTDTQYF
TRBJ2-6,NA,TRBD1,TRBV6-5,TGTGCCAGCAGCCGCCAGACAGGGCCCAACGTCCTGACTTTC,CASSRQTGPNVLTF
TRBJ2-3,NA,NA,TRBV7-9,TGTGCCAGCAGCTTAGGGGACGCGGGGTATTTT,CASSLGDAGYF
TRBJ2-3,NA,NA,TRBV3-1,TGTGCCAGCAACCAAGAGGGACGGGGCAGAGATACGCAGTATTTT,CASNQEGRGRDTQYF
TRBJ1-6,NA,TRBD1,TRBV4-1,TGCGCCAGCAGAGTGAACACAGGGGATAATTCACCCCTCCACTTT,CASRVNTGDNSPLHF
TRBJ2-3,NA,NA,TRBV24-1,TGTGCCACCAGTGATTCCTGGTCAGAGGAAGGAGATACGCAGTATTTT,CATSDSWSEEGDTQYF
TRBJ1-5,NA,NA,TRBV7-2,TGTGCCAGCAGCTTAGGGGGGGCCGATCAGCCCCAGCATTTT,CASSLGGADQPQHF
TRBJ1-1,NA,NA,TRBV6-5,TGTGCCAGCAGTTACTATCCCCCAGACCCCGCCACTGAAGCTTTCTTT,CASSYYPPDPATEAFF
TRBJ2-2,NA,NA,TRBV30,TGTGCCTGGAGTGTACGGCCGCGCGGGGAGCTGTTTTTT,CAWSVRPRGELFF
TRBJ2-5,NA,TRBD2,TRBV7-9,TGTGCCAGCAGCTCCGTAGCGGGGGCCCAAGAGACCCAGTACTTC,CASSSVAGAQETQYF
TRBJ1-2,NA,NA,TRBV7-2,TGTGCCAGCAGCCTCTCGGACAGAAACATCTATGGCTACACCTTC,CASSLSDRNIYGYTF
TRBJ2-7,NA,TRBD2,TRBV3-1,TGTGCCAGCAGCCTGACTAGCACCACGCAGTACTTC,CASSLTSTTQYF
TRBJ2-3,NA,NA,TRBV12-3/TRBV12-4,TGTGCCAGCAGCTTCGGACAGATTCAGGGCACGCAGTATTTT,CASSFGQIQGTQYF
TRBJ1-1,NA,TRBD1,TRBV15,TGTGCCACCAGCATCGACAGGGCCCTTGAAGCTTTCTTT,CATSIDRALEAFF
TRBJ1-4,NA,NA,TRBV12-3/TRBV12-4,TGTGCCAGCAGTTTAGCCTCTGCTTTGCAACTGTTTTTT,CASSLASALQLFF
TRBJ2-1,NA,TRBD2,TRBV3-1,TGTGCCAGCAGACACGGACTAGCGGGGATCAGCTCCTACAATGAGCAGTTCTTC,CASRHGLAGISSYNEQFF
TRBJ2-2,NA,NA,TRBV5-4,TGTGCCAGCAGCTTAACTTTCGCAACCGGGGAGCTGTTTTTT,CASSLTFATGELFF
TRBJ2-3,NA,NA,TRBV3-1,TGTGCCAGCAGCCAAAGGGGCAGGCAAAGCACAGATACGCAGTATTTT,CASSQRGRQSTDTQYF
TRBJ2-3,NA,NA,TRBV4-3,TGCGCCAGCAGCCAAACTCAAGGCCAACAGGGTTTCCCAGATACGCAGTATTTT,CASSQTQGQQGFPDTQYF
TRBJ2-7,NA,TRBD1,TRBV9,TGTGCCAGCAGCCCCCGACAGGGGCCGGACGAGCAGTACTTC,CASSPRQGPDEQYF
TRBJ2-6,once,TRBD1,TRBV10-3,TGTGCCATCAGTGAAACAGGGGGGTCTGGGGCCAACGTCCTGACTTTC,CAISETGGSGANVLTF
TRBJ1-4,NA,TRBD1,TRBV28,TGTGCCAGCAGTCCTCCGGGACAGTTACTAATCGGAAAACTGTTTTTT,CASSPPGQLLIGKLFF
TRBJ1-1,NA,NA,TRBV5-6,TGTGCCAGCAGCTGGGGAGGATCGAACACTGAAGCTTTCTTT,CASSWGGSNTEAFF
TRBJ2-5,NA,NA,TRBV6-2/TRBV6-3,TGTGCCAGCAGTCCACCTCTGTTTGGTGAGACCCAGTACTTC,CASSPPLFGETQYF
TRBJ1-6,NA,NA,TRBV6-4,TGTGCCAGCAGTGACTCAGAACTAGGAGGGAATTCACCCCTCCACTTT,CASSDSELGGNSPLHF
TRBJ1-6,NA,NA,TRBV20-1,TGCAGTGCTAGAGAGCATACAGGGAGTAATTCACCCCTCCACTTT,CSAREHTGSNSPLHF
TRBJ1-1,NA,NA,TRBV14,TGTGCCAGCAGCCGATCCCACGAAGCTTTCTTT,CASSRSHEAFF
TRBJ2-7,NA,NA,TRBV29-1,TGCAGCGTTGTTGGGGCCTCCTACGAGCAGTACTTC,CSVVGASYEQYF